This T cell receptor beta chain was identified in a study of early stage breast cancer tumors. Assay used: immunoSEQ multiplex PCR; TCRdb lists only in-frame clones, some missing. This sample yields about 72,000 clones, of which roughly 84% are seen a single time; roughly 3% belongs to the top ten. Germline assignment: CDR1 MDHEN and CDR2 SYDVKM. The CDR3 extends over 16 amino acids. Trimming removed 0 bases from V and 5 bases from J, with 16 bases in between. The chain joins TRBV28 to TRBJ2-5; possible D gene TRBD2, 5 bases. This TCR was sampled from a person in their sixties or seventies with breast cancer. Material for sequencing was blood. Here the CDR3 reads CASSLWAGKLRETQYF. CDR3 nucleotide sequence: TGTGCCAGCAGTTTATGGGCCGGGAAACTACGGGAGACCCAGTACTTC.